Listed below are T cell receptor beta chains from one sample, sequenced in a study of blood T cell repertoires in COVID-19. Profiling relied on immunoSEQ multiplex PCR, and the TCRdb table lists in-frame clones only, not all of them. The sample holds 200,000 to 250,000 clones, approximately 82% seen once. The sample was peripheral blood. These receptors all stem from an elderly woman with acute or convalescent COVID-19. Both conserved end residues are part of each CDR3. D genes are given only for firm matches. Clone size, where shown, is once, few, many, or a class for clones that have expanded.

d_gene,abundance,j_gene,v_gene,CDR3nt,CDR3aa
NA,NA,TRBJ1-1,TRBV7-3,TGTGCCAGCAGCCCAAGGGCAGGGGTCCGGAACACTGAAGCTTTCTTT,CASSPRAGVRNTEAFF
NA,NA,TRBJ1-2,TRBV5-4,TGTGCCAGCAGGGTTGGGGGCCAGAGCTATGGCTACACCTTC,CASRVGGQSYGYTF
TRBD1,NA,TRBJ2-1,TRBV5-4,TGTGCCAGCAGCTCCTTAGGGGGCCGGAATGAGCAGTTCTTC,CASSSLGGRNEQFF
TRBD1,once,TRBJ2-2,TRBV2,TGTGCCAGCAGTGGGGGGACAGCCCGTACCGGGGAGCTGTTTTTT,CASSGGTARTGELFF
NA,few,TRBJ2-2,TRBV2,TGTGCCAGCACTTGGGGCCCTCGGACGCCTCAGACGGGCACCGGGGAGCTGTTTTTT,CASTWGPRTPQTGTGELFF
NA,NA,TRBJ1-1,TRBV27,TGTGCCAGCAGTTATGGACAACTGAACACTGAAGCTTTCTTT,CASSYGQLNTEAFF
TRBD1,NA,TRBJ1-1,TRBV27,TGTGCCAGCAGTCCCCTGACAGGGCCGGCCACTGAAGCTTTCTTT,CASSPLTGPATEAFF
TRBD1,NA,TRBJ2-5,TRBV11-3,TGTGCCAGCAGCTTCCGGGACAGCCAAGAGACCCAGTACTTC,CASSFRDSQETQYF
TRBD1,NA,TRBJ2-7,TRBV5-1,TGCGCCAGCAGCTTGCATCAGGGGGCCCACGAGCAGTACTTC,CASSLHQGAHEQYF
NA,NA,TRBJ2-1,TRBV4-2,TGTGCCAGCAGCAGGGGCAATGAGCAGTTCTTC,CASSRGNEQFF
TRBD2,NA,TRBJ2-2,TRBV6-5,TGTGCCAGCAGCGTAGCGGGGGGGCCGGACGGGGAGCTGTTTTTT,CASSVAGGPDGELFF
NA,NA,TRBJ1-2,TRBV6-5,TGTGCCAGCAGTCCCCGGGGAGGACCCCTCGCCGGCTACACCTTC,CASSPRGGPLAGYTF
NA,NA,TRBJ1-1,TRBV28,TGTGCCAGCAGTTTCCCCCTAAGAAGAGCTTTCTTT,CASSFPLRRAFF
TRBD2,NA,TRBJ2-7,TRBV10-3,TGTGCCATCAGCGATCCGACTAGCGGGAGCTCCTACGAGCAGTACTTC,CAISDPTSGSSYEQYF
TRBD1,NA,TRBJ1-5,TRBV7-9,TGTGCCAGCAGCGTCGGGACAGGGCATGGCCAGCCCCAGCATTTT,CASSVGTGHGQPQHF
NA,NA,TRBJ2-7,TRBV6-5,TGTGCCAGCAATACAGGGAGAGCCTACGAGCAGTACTTC,CASNTGRAYEQYF
TRBD2,NA,TRBJ2-2,TRBV30,TGTGCGGGACGGGGGACTAGATCTACCGGGGAGCTGTTTTTT,CAGRGTRSTGELFF
NA,NA,TRBJ2-5,TRBV3-1/TRBV3-2,TGTGCCAGCAGCCAAGAGGCAGAACAAGAGACCCAGTACTTC,CASSQEAEQETQYF
NA,NA,TRBJ2-5,TRBV6-5,TGTGCCAGCAGTTACTCCTATCAAGAGACCCAGTACTTC,CASSYSYQETQYF
TRBD1,NA,TRBJ1-3,TRBV15,TGTGCCACCAGCAGGACAGGGAGCTCCGGAAACACCATATATTTT,CATSRTGSSGNTIYF
TRBD1,NA,TRBJ1-2,TRBV27,TGTGCCAGCAGTTTACGGTCGACAGGGGCCTATGGCTACACCTTC,CASSLRSTGAYGYTF
NA,once,TRBJ2-5,TRBV11-2,TGTGCCAGCAGCTTAGGGTACCGGGAGACCCAGTACTTC,CASSLGYRETQYF
NA,once,TRBJ1-2,TRBV19,TGTGCCAGTAGTAGTACCACAGTGGATGGCTACACCTTC,CASSSTTVDGYTF
NA,NA,TRBJ2-1,TRBV2,TGTGCCAGCACCACGGGTGAAGGGGGTGAGCAGTTCTTC,CASTTGEGGEQFF
NA,NA,TRBJ1-6,TRBV21-1,TGTGCCAGCAGCAAGACAGGTTATTCACCCCTCCACTTT,CASSKTGYSPLHF
TRBD1,NA,TRBJ1-1,TRBV5-6,TGTGCCAGCAGCTCGGGACAGGGTTCCTATGAAGCTTTCTTT,CASSSGQGSYEAFF
NA,NA,TRBJ2-4,TRBV15,TGTGCCACCAGCAGAGATGTTCAGGGGCCCAAAAACATTCAGTACTTC,CATSRDVQGPKNIQYF
NA,once,TRBJ1-5,TRBV2,TGTGCCAGCAGACTCGGGACAACCAGCAATCAGCCCCAGCATTTT,CASRLGTTSNQPQHF
NA,NA,TRBJ2-5,TRBV7-2,TGTGCCAGCAGCTTACCTGGAGTAGTACAAGAGACCCAGTACTTC,CASSLPGVVQETQYF
TRBD1,NA,TRBJ1-1,TRBV19,TGTGCCCACAGGGGTCACACTGAAGCTTTCTTT,CAHRGHTEAFF
TRBD2,NA,TRBJ2-3,TRBV29-1,TGCAGCGTTGAGACTAGCGGGGCTCGAAATACGCAGTATTTT,CSVETSGARNTQYF
NA,NA,TRBJ1-4,TRBV4-2,TGTGCCAGCAGCCAAGATCTCGGCCGGAGGGAAAAACTGTTTTTT,CASSQDLGRREKLFF
NA,few,TRBJ1-1,TRBV25-1,TGTGCCAGCAGTGAATCGACGGGAGGAGTCACTGAAGCTTTCTTT,CASSESTGGVTEAFF
TRBD1,NA,TRBJ2-7,TRBV19,TGTGCCAGTAAACAGACAGGGCACGAGCAGTACTTC,CASKQTGHEQYF
TRBD2,NA,TRBJ2-1,TRBV2,TGTGCCAGCAGTGAACCCCGACTAGCGGGGGGCAGAGATGAGCAGTTCTTC,CASSEPRLAGGRDEQFF
TRBD1,NA,TRBJ2-6,TRBV28,TGTGCCAGCAGTTTACTGACGGGACAGGGGTCAGCTGGGGCCAACGTCCTGACTTTC,CASSLLTGQGSAGANVLTF
NA,NA,TRBJ1-2,TRBV10-3,TGTGCCATCAGTCAGCAGAGTCGGGGGAACCTTAACTATGGCTACACCTTC,CAISQQSRGNLNYGYTF
NA,NA,TRBJ1-1,TRBV3-1/TRBV3-2,TGTGCCAGCAGCCAAGAGGGCTTCACTGAAGCTTTCTTT,CASSQEGFTEAFF
TRBD2,NA,TRBJ2-1,TRBV7-2,TGTGCCATACGAAAAAGGGGCCTAGCGGGGGGCGCAAACAATGAGCAGTTCTTC,CAIRKRGLAGGANNEQFF
NA,NA,TRBJ1-5,TRBV28,TGTGCCAGCAGTTTATTTGGGGGCCAGAGACCCCAGCATTTT,CASSLFGGQRPQHF
NA,once,TRBJ2-2,TRBV5-4,TGTGCCAGCAGCTTGACCAGCACCGGGGAGCTGTTTTTT,CASSLTSTGELFF
NA,NA,TRBJ2-7,TRBV10-3,TGTGCCATCAGTGTGTCGGGGCGACCCTACGAGCAGTACTTC,CAISVSGRPYEQYF
NA,NA,TRBJ1-1,TRBV13,TGTGCCAGCAGCGGCCCGGGACACTCGAACACTGAAGCTTTCTTT,CASSGPGHSNTEAFF
NA,NA,TRBJ1-2,TRBV7-2,TGTGCCAGCAGCTTACAATCCGATCCCCGGAGGGGCTACACCTTC,CASSLQSDPRRGYTF
NA,NA,TRBJ1-6,TRBV9,TGTGCCAGCAGCGTAGATCCAGGATCAAGTAATTCACCCCTCCACTTT,CASSVDPGSSNSPLHF
TRBD1,few,TRBJ1-1,TRBV5-1,TGCGCCAGCAGCGTCACAGGGGTGGGCACTGAAGCTTTCTTT,CASSVTGVGTEAFF
NA,NA,TRBJ2-7,TRBV29-1,TGCAGCGTACAGACAAGCTCCTACGAGCAGTACTTC,CSVQTSSYEQYF
TRBD1,NA,TRBJ1-1,TRBV4-1,TGCGCCAGCAGCCAAGAAGGAGGAGGTACGACAGGGGTAAAACCTGAAGCTTTCTTT,CASSQEGGGTTGVKPEAFF